The following is a T cell receptor beta chain sequence with its context. Its antigen is still unknown. The CDR3 has 15 amino acids. Trimming shortened V by 0 bases and J by 8 bases, and 14 bases separated the two germline ends. The germline gives CDR1 GTSNPN, CDR2 SVGIG (reference sequence). Measured with immunoSEQ multiplex PCR; TCRdb has only the in-frame clones, and not every one. The sample carries roughly 150,000 clones, roughly nine tenths recorded once. These data originate in a study of T cell responses to AZD1222 COVID-19 vaccine. Whole-study context: The study pooled second doses at about 4 or about 12 weeks. The study, taken as a whole, reports: Baseline seropositives among AZD1222 recipients totaled only five to seven.

The sequence was collected from an adult in good health. Sequencing was performed on peripheral blood, taken on day 0 of AZD1222 vaccination. V gene TRBV30 combines with J gene TRBJ1-6; no clear D. CDR3 nucleotides: TGTGCCTGGAGTGTTGAGGTCGGCGGATATTCACCCCTCCACTTT. It is translated as CAWSVEVGGYSPLHF. Supplemented by reference TRBV30 and TRBJ1-6, the full variable domain reads SQTIHQWPATLVQPVGSPLSLECTVEGTSNPNLYWYRQAAGRGLQLLFYSVGIGQISSEVPQNLSASRPQDRQFILSSKKLLLSDSGFYLCAWSVEVGGYSPLHFGNGTRLTVT.